Listed here is a single T cell receptor (beta chain). This entry is derived from a study of Ad26.COV2.S vaccination and SARS-CoV-2 variants. V lost 5 bases, J lost 3 bases, and 8 bases stayed unmatched. Per the germline V gene, CDR1 is MNHEY and CDR2 is SVGAGI. The CDR3 is 15 residues long. Generated by immunoSEQ multiplex PCR, the TCRdb table keeps only in-frame clones and is missing some. The table includes 300,000 to 450,000 clones, 92% detected once. Here the sequenced sample was peripheral blood, taken after recovery from COVID-19. The sequence was collected from a human donor who had recovered from COVID-19. This chain joins TRBV6-5 and TRBJ1-2; 8 nucleotides line up with TRBD1. DNA of the CDR3: TGTGCCAGCAGTCCGGACAGGGCAGGGGACTATGGCTACACCTTC. It encodes CASSPDRAGDYGYTF.